Shown below are 8 T cell receptor beta chains from a single sample sequenced in a study of OX40 agonist ivuxolimab in advanced cancers. Here immunoSEQ multiplex PCR was the method, and the copy in TCRdb shows in-frame clones only, minus some. This sample carries approximately 58,000 clones, roughly 81% of them seen once, and the ten largest clones take 4% to 5%. Specimen: CD4+ or CD8+ T cells sorted from blood, collected in a trial of the OX40 agonist ivuxolimab. Receptors were obtained from an adult with an advanced solid tumor such as melanoma, head and neck, liver or kidney cancer.

J is TRBJ2-5 and V is TRBV21-1; no check of the table's D call, TRBD2, against the DNA was made. TRBV21-1 is annotated as a pseudogene. The CDR3 extends over 18 amino acids. The DNA of the CDR3 is TGTGCCAGCAGCAAAGCGCTTTGGGGAGGGGTTGGGGAAGAGACCCAGTACTTC. This sequence encodes CASSKALWGGVGEETQYF.

The chain employs TRBV18 and TRBJ2-5; TRBD2 agrees at 7 bases. The better agreement between TRBJ2-7 and the DNA end casts doubt on the J call. Per germline, CDR1 KGHSH and CDR2 LQKENI. CDR3 size: 15 residues. The CDR3 nucleotides read TGTGCCAGCTCACCCCAAGGCGGGAGTAGCCACGAGCAGTACTTC. Its translation: CASSPQGGSSHEQYF.

The CDR3 reads CASSLNSGTEQYF. The DNA for the CDR3 is TGTGCCAGCAGCTTAAATTCCGGGACAGAGCAGTACTTC. The V call is TRBV7-9, the J call TRBJ2-7, with D tentatively TRBD1 (6 bases). The V gene's germline CDR1 is SEHNR and CDR2 FQNEAQ (reference sequence). V shed 2 bases and J shed 7 bases, with 12 bases lying between them. The CDR3 is made up of 13 amino acids.

The rearrangement uses TRBV7-9 and TRBJ2-1; the D is unclear. This CDR3 spans 15 amino acids. Trimming left V 5 bases short and J 0 bases short, with 11 bases between. Germline lookup yields CDR1 SEHNR and CDR2 FQNEAQ (reference sequence). As DNA, the CDR3 is TGTGCCAGCAGCAGCACAGTTACCTCCTACAATGAGCAGTTCTTC. Encoded protein: CASSSTVTSYNEQFF.

This rearrangement joins TRBV28 to TRBJ2-7; TRBD1 aligns across 7 bases. V lost 3 bases, J lost 2 bases, and 4 bases stayed unmatched. The CDR3 is 14 amino acids. From germline, CDR1 is MDHEN and CDR2 SYDVKM. The CDR3: CASSLGTVTYEQYF. CDR3 DNA: TGTGCCAGCAGTTTGGGGACAGTTACCTACGAGCAGTACTTC.

The chain uses TRBV4-1 and TRBJ1-4; D is possibly TRBD1 (5 bases). CDR1 and CDR2 from the germline V gene are MGHRA and YSYEKL. The CDR3 spans 16 residues. V gave up 4 bases and J gave up 8 bases, with 20 bases separating them. CDR3 residues: CASSLHTGTDGEKLFF. The CDR3 DNA reads as TGCGCCAGCAGCCTGCACACCGGGACCGATGGAGAAAAACTGTTTTTT.

The chain employs TRBV19 and TRBJ2-6; possibly TRBD1 for D (6 bases). V was shortened by 7 bases and J by 0 bases, with 16 bases between the two germline ends. This CDR3 spans 17 amino acids. The germline V gene encodes CDR1 LNHDA and CDR2 SQIVND (reference sequence). In DNA form, the CDR3 reads TGTGCCAGTACCTCCCGACAGGCCCTCTCTGGGGCCAACGTCCTGACTTTC. Its translation: CASTSRQALSGANVLTF.

This chain links TRBV19 with TRBJ2-2; D assignment may be TRBD1 or TRBD2 (5 bases each). Deletions cut 0 bases from V and 6 bases from J, with 11 bases between. CDR1 is LNHDA and CDR2 is SQIVND in the germline V gene (reference sequence). CDR3 length: 15 residues. The CDR3 reads CASSIEHWGSGELFF. The CDR3 DNA sequence: TGTGCCAGTAGTATAGAACACTGGGGGTCCGGGGAGCTGTTTTTT.